Following are 3 T cell receptor beta chains from one sample sequenced in a study of graft-versus-host responses after intestinal transplantation. TCRdb's copy holds only in-frame clones and misses some; the assay was immunoSEQ multiplex PCR. The sample has some 96,000 clones, over 75% seen once. This sample comprised PBMCs, obtained 453 days after intestinal transplant. The receptor set was obtained from a human patient who received an intestinal transplant, so some T cells may come from the graft donor.

The rearrangement links TRBV7-6 to TRBJ2-7, with D hard to call. Trimming stripped 1 base from V and 2 bases from J, with 6 bases between. Looked up from germline, CDR1 is SGHVS and CDR2 is FNYEAQ. The CDR3 loop spans 13 amino acids. This CDR3 reads CASSLDMAYEQYF. CDR3 in DNA: TGTGCCAGCAGCTTAGATATGGCCTACGAGCAGTACTTC.

This clone was seen once. The rearrangement uses TRBV5-4 and TRBJ2-2; D is uncertain. Trimming cost V 3 bases and J 6 bases, with 3 bases left between them. The germline V gene encodes CDR1 SGHNT and CDR2 YYREEE (reference sequence). The CDR3 contains 11 residues. CDR3 sequence reads: CASSWAGELFF. The CDR3, as DNA: TGTGCCAGCAGCTGGGCCGGGGAGCTGTTTTTT.

The chain recombines TRBV20-1 with TRBJ1-2; the D is unclear. Germline V gene data show CDR1 as DFQATT and CDR2 as SNEGSKA (reference sequence). The CDR3 loop spans 11 amino acids. Trimming stripped 3 bases from V and 4 bases from J, with 6 bases between. Written as DNA, the CDR3 is TGCAGTGCTAGCCCTGTCTATGGCTACACCTTC. Its protein product is CSASPVYGYTF.